The TCR beta chain described here comes from a study of T cells after yellow fever vaccination. This CDR3 has 16 residues. With 4 bases removed from V and 0 bases from J, the gap between germline ends came to 10 bases. TCRdb fed the 5' RACE reads into MiXCR, producing one record per CDR3 protein. This sample has 400,000 or so distinct CDR3 sequences, with around 20% found just once. The chain has TRBV12-3 or TRBV12-4 and TRBJ1-6; no clear D. The sequencing here drew on PBMCs, taken before the yellow fever booster vaccination. The TCR was taken from a man aged 18 to 29 who received the YFV17D yellow fever vaccine. CDR3 amino acids: CASSWTSSSYNSPLHF. CDR3 nucleotide sequence: TGTGCCAGCAGTTGGACTTCCAGCTCCTATAATTCACCCCTCCACTTT.